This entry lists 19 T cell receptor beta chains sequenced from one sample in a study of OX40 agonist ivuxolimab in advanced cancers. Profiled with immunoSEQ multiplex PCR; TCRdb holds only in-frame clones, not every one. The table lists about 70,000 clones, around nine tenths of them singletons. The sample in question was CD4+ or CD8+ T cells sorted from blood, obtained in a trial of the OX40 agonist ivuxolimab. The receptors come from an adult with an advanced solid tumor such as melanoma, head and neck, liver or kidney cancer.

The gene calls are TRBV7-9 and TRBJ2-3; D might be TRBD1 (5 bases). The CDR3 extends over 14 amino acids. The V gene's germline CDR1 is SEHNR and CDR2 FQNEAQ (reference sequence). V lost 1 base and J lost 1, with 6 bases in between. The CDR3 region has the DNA TGTGCCAGCAGCTTAGGGACACGCACAGATACGCAGTATTTT. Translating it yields CASSLGTRTDTQYF.

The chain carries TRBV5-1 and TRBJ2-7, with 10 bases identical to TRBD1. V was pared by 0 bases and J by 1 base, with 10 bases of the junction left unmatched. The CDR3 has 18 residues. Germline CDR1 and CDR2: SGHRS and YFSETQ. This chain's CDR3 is CASSLGQGAWSLSYEQYF. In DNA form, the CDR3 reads TGCGCCAGCAGCTTGGGACAGGGGGCGTGGAGCCTTTCCTACGAGCAGTACTTC.

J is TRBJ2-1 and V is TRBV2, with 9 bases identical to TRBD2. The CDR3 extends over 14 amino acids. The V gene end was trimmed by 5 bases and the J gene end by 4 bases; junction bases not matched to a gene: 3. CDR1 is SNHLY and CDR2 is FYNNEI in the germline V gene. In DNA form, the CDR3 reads TGTGCCAGCAGTCCTAGCGGGACGTACAATGAGCAGTTCTTC. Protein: CASSPSGTYNEQFF. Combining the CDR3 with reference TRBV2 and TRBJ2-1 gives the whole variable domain EPEVTQTPSHQVTQMGQEVILRCVPISNHLYFYWYRQILGQKVEFLVSFYNNEISEKSEIFDDQFSVERPDGSNFTLKIRSTKLEDSAMYFCASSPSGTYNEQFFGPGTRLTVL.

The DNA of the CDR3 is TGTGCCAGCAGCCCAGGGGGCGCACAGGATACGCAGTATTTT. Translating gives CASSPGGAQDTQYF. V usage is TRBV7-3 and J usage is TRBJ2-3; TRBD1 agrees at 8 bases. Germline V CDR1 and CDR2: SGHTA, FQGTGA. V trimming: 5 bases; J trimming: 6 bases; junction bases outside the gene matches: 7. This CDR3 is 14 amino acids long.

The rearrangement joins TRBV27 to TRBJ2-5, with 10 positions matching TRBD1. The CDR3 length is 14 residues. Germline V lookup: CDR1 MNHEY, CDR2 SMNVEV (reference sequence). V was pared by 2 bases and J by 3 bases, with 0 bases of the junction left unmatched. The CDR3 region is CASSLGQGEETQYF. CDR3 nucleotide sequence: TGTGCCAGCAGTTTAGGACAGGGGGAAGAGACCCAGTACTTC.

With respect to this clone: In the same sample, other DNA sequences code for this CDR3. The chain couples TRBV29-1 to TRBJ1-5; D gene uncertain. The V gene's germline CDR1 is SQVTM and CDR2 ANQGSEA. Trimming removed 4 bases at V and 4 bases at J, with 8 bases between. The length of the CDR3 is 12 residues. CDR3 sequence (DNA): TGCAGCGTTGCGGGTGCGAATCAGCCCCAGCATTTT. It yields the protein CSVAGANQPQHF.

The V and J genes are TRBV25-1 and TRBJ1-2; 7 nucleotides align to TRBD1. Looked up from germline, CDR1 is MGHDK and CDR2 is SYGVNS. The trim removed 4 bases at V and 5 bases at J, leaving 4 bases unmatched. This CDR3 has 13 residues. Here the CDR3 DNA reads TGTGCCAGCAGTGTTAGGGACAGATATGGCTACACCTTC. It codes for CASSVRDRYGYTF.

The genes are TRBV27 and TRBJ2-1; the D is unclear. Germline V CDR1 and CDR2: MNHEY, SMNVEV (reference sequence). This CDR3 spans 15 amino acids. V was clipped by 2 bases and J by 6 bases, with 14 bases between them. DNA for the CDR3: TGTGCCAGCAGTTTAGTAGTGCCAGGTCGCAATGAGCAGTTCTTC. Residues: CASSLVVPGRNEQFF.

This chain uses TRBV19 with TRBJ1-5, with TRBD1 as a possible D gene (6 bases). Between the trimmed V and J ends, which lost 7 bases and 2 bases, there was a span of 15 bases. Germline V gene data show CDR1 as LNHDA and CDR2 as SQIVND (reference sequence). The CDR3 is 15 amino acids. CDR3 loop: CASTIGGAGNQPQHF. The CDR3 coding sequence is TGTGCCAGTACCATAGGGGGAGCCGGCAATCAGCCCCAGCATTTT.

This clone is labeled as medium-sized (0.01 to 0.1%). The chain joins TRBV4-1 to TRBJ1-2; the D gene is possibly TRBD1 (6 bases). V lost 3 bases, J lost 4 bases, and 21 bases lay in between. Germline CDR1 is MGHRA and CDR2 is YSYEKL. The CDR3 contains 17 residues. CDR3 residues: CASSQGGLRQAVYGYTF. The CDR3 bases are TGCGCCAGCAGCCAGGGGGGATTAAGACAGGCCGTCTATGGCTACACCTTC.

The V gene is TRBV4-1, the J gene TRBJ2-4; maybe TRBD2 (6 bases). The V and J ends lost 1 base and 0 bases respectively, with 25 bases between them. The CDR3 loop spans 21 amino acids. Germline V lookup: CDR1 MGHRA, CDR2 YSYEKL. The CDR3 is CASSQGAVGGRVVLAKNIQYF. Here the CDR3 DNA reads TGCGCCAGCAGCCAAGGCGCAGTGGGAGGCCGAGTGGTTTTAGCCAAAAACATTCAGTACTTC.

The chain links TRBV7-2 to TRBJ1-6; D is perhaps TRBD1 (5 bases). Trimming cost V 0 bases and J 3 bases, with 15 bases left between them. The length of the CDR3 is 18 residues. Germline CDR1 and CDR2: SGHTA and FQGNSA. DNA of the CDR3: TGTGCCAGCAGCTTAGCGCGAGGGGCAGCCAACTATAATTCACCCCTCCACTTT. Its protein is CASSLARGAANYNSPLHF.

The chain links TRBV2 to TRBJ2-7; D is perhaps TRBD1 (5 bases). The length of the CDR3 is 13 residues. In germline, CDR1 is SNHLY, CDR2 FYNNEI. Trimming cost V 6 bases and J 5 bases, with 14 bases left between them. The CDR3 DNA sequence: TGTGCCAGCAGGACAGTCGCCGTCAACGAGCAGTACTTC. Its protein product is CASRTVAVNEQYF.

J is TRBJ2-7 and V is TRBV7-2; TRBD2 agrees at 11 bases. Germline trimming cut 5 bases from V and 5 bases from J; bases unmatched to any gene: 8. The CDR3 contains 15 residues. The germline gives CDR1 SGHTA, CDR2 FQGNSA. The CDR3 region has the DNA TGTGCCAGCAGCGTTAGCGTAGCGGGGGGGGACGAGCAGTACTTC. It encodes CASSVSVAGGDEQYF.

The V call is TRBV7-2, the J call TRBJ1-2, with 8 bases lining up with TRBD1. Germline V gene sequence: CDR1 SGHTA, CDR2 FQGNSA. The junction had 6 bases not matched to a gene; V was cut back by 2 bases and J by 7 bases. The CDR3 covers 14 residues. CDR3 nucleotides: TGTGCCAGCAGCTTATTGGAGACAGGGGTTGGCTACACCTTC. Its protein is CASSLLETGVGYTF.

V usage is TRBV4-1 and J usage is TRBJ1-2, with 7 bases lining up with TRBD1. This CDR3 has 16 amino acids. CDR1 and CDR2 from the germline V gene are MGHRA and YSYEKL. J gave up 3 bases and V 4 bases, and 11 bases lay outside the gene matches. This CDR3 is CASSLGVRGLYYGYTF. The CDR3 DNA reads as TGCGCCAGCAGCCTGGGGGTCAGGGGGTTGTACTATGGCTACACCTTC.

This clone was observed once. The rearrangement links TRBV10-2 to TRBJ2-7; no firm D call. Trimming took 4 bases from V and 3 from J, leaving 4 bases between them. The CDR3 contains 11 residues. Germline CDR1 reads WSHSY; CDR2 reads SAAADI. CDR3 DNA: TGCGCCAGCAGTGGATACTACGAGCAGTACTTC. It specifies CASSGYYEQYF.

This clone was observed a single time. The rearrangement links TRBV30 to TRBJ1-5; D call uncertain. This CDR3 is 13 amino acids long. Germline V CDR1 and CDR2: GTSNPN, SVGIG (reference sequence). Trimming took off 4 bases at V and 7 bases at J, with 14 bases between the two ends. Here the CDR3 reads CAWTTSAGQPQHF. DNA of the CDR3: TGTGCCTGGACGACATCGGCGGGGCAGCCCCAGCATTTT.

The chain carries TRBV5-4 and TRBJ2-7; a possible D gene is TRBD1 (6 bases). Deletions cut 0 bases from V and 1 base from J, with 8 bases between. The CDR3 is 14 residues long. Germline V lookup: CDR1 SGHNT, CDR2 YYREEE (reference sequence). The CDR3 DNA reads TGTGCCAGCAGCTTGGCGCAGGGGTCCTACGAGCAGTACTTC. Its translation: CASSLAQGSYEQYF.